This T cell receptor beta chain was sequenced for a study of neurological immune-mediated disorders. TCRdb reanalysed the 5' RACE reads using MiXCR and keeps one entry per CDR3 protein. This sample carries approximately 28,000 distinct CDR3 sequences, roughly 14% of them seen once, and the ten largest clones take approximately 5.6%. The CDR3 loop spans 14 amino acids. Germline V gene lookup returns CDR1 GTSNPN and CDR2 SVGIG (reference sequence). V shed 2 bases and J shed 1 base, with 10 bases lying between them. This clonotype was found many times. Time point here: technical triplicate 2. The origin of this receptor is a female donor with HTLV-1-associated myelopathy (HAM/TSP). This chain connects TRBV30 to TRBJ2-3; D may be TRBD1 or TRBD2 (5 bases each). The sequencing sample was made of CD4+ T cells from blood. The CDR3 is CAWSSGTGTDTQYF. DNA for the CDR3: TGTGCCTGGAGTTCAGGGACGGGCACAGATACGCAGTATTTT.